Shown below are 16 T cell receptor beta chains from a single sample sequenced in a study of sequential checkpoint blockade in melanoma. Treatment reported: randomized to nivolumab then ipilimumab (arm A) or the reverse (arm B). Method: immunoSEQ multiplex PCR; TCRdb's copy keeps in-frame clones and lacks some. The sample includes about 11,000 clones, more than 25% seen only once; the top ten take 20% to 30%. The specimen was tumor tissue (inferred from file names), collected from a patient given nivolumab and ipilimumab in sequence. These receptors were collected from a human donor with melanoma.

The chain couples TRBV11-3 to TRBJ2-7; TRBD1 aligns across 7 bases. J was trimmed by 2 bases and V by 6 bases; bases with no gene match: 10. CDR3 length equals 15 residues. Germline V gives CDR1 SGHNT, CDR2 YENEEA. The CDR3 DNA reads TGTGCCAGCAGGAACCGGGACAGAGTTGCCTACGAGCAGTACTTC. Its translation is CASRNRDRVAYEQYF.

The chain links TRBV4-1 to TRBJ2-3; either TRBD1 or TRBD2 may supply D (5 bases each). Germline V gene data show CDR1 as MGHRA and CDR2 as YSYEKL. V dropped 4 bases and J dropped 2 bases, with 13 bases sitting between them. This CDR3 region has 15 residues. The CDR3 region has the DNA TGCGCCAGCAGCCGAGGGTGGGGCACCACAGATACGCAGTATTTT. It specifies CASSRGWGTTDTQYF.

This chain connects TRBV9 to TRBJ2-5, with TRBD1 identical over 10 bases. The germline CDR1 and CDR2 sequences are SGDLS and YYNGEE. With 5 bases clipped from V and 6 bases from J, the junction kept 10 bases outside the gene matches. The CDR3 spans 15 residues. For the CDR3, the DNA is TGTGCCAGCAGTGAAGACAGGGGGCTCCTACAGACCCAGTACTTC. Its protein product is CASSEDRGLLQTQYF.

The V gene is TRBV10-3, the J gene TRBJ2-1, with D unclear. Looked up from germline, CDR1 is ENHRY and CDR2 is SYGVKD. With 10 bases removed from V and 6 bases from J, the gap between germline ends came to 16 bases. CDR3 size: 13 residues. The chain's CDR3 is CASVGFLVNEQFF. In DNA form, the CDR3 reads TGTGCCAGCGTAGGATTTTTGGTCAATGAGCAGTTCTTC.

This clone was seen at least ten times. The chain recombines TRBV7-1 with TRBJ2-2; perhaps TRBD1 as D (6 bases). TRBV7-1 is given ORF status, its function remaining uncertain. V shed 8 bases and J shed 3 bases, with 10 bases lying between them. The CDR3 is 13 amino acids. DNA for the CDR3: TGTGCCAGCTTAGGACAGTACACCGGGGAGCTGTTTTTT. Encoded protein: CASLGQYTGELFF.

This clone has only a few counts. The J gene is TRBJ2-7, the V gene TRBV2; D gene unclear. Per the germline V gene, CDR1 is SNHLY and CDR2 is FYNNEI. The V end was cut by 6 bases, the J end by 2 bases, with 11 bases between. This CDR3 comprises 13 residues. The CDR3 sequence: CASSPGIAYEQYF. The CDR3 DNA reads TGTGCCAGCAGCCCAGGTATCGCCTACGAGCAGTACTTC.

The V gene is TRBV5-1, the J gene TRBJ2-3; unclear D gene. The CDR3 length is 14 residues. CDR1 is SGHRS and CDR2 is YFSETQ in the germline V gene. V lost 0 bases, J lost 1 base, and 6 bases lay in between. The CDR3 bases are TGCGCCAGCAGCTTGGATGCGGGCACAGATACGCAGTATTTT. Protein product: CASSLDAGTDTQYF.

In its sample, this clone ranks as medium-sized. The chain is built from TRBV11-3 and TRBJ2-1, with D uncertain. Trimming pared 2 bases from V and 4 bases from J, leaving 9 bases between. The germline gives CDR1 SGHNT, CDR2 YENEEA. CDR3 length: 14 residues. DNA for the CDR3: TGTGCCAGCAGCTTAACATTCGGTTACAATGAGCAGTTCTTC. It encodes CASSLTFGYNEQFF.

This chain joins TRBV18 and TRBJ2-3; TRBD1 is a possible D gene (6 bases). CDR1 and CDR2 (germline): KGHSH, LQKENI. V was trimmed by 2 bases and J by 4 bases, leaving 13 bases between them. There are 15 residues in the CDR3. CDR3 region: CASSPIQQGADTQYF. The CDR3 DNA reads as TGTGCCAGCTCACCAATTCAACAGGGAGCAGATACGCAGTATTTT.

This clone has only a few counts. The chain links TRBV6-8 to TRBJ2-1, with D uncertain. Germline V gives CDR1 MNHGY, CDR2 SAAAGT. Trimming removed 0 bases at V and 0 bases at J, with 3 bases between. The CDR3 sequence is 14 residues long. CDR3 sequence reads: CASSYSSSYNEQFF. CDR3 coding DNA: TGTGCCAGCAGTTACTCGTCCTCCTACAATGAGCAGTTCTTC.

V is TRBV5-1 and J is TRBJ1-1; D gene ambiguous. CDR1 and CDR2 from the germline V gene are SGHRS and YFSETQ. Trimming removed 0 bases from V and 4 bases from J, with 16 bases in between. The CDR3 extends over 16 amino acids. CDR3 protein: CASSLGPLGFSTEAFF. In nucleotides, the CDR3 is TGCGCCAGCAGCTTGGGCCCCCTGGGTTTTAGCACTGAAGCTTTCTTT.

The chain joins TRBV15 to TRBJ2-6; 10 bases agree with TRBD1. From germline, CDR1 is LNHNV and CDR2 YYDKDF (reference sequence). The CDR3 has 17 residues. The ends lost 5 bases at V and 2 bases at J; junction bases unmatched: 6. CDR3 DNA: TGTGCCACCAGCGGGGACAGGGGAGTAGCTGGGGCCAACGTCCTGACTTTC. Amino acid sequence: CATSGDRGVAGANVLTF. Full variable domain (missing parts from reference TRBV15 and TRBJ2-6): DAMVIQNPRYQVTQFGKPVTLSCSQTLNHNVMYWYQQKSSQAPKLLFHYYDKDFNNEADTPDNFQSRRPNTSFCFLDIRSPGLGDTAMYLCATSGDRGVAGANVLTFGAGSRLTVL.

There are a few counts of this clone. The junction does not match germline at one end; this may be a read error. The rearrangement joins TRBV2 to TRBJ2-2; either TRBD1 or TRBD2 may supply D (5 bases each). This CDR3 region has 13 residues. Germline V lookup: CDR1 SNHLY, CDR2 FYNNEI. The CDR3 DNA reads TGTGCCAGCAGTCCCAGGGCGGCCGGGGAGCTATTTTTT. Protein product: CASSPRAAGELFF.

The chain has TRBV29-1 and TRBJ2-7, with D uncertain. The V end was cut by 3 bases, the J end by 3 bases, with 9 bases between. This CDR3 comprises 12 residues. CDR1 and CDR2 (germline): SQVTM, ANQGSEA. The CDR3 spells CSVEVSSYEQYF. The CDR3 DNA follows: TGCAGCGTTGAGGTCTCCAGCTACGAGCAGTACTTC.

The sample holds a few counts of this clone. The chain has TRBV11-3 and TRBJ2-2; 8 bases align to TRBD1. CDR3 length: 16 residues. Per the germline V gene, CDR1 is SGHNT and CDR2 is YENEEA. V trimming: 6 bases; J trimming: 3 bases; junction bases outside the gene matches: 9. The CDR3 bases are TGTGCCAGCAGGCGTCCGACAGGGGCGGACACCGGGGAGCTGTTTTTT. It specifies CASRRPTGADTGELFF.

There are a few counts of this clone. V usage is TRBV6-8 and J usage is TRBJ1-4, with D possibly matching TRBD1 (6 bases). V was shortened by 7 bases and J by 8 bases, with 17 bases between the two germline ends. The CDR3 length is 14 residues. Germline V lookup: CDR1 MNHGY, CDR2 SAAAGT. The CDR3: CASKSGADLEKLFF. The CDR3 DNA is TGTGCCAGCAAGTCAGGGGCGGATCTGGAAAAACTGTTTTTT.